These T cell receptor beta chains were read from a single sample in a study of response to subunit inactivated influenza vaccine. TCRdb re-analysed the RT-PCR reads in MiXCR, keeping a single row per CDR3 protein. The sample consists of 500,000 to 600,000 distinct CDR3 sequences, 12% of them appearing once. The input for sequencing was PBMCs from blood, taken on the day of vaccination. The source is a man between 45 and 60 years old who received an inactivated influenza vaccine. The CDR3 runs from the conserved cysteine through the conserved F or W.

v_call: TRBV24-1; cdr3_length: 13; j_call: TRBJ2-7; cdr3_aa: CATTDTNYYEQYF
v_call: TRBV7-2; cdr3_length: 15; j_call: TRBJ2-1; cdr3_aa: CASSSLAGNYNEQFF
v_call: TRBV20-1; cdr3_length: 17; j_call: TRBJ2-4; cdr3_aa: CSAPGTSGGLAKNIQYF
v_call: TRBV6-6; cdr3_length: 13; j_call: TRBJ1-1; cdr3_aa: CAARGTANTEAFF
v_call: TRBV11-2; cdr3_length: 12; j_call: TRBJ1-1; cdr3_aa: CASSFQDAEAFF
v_call: TRBV7-9; cdr3_length: 15; j_call: TRBJ1-3; cdr3_aa: CASSLAGTEGNTIYF
v_call: TRBV3-1; cdr3_length: 18; j_call: TRBJ2-2; cdr3_aa: CATTKQTVVYRGTGELFF
v_call: TRBV7-2; cdr3_length: 15; j_call: TRBJ2-1; cdr3_aa: CASSSDGGTYNEQFF
v_call: TRBV28; cdr3_length: 12; j_call: TRBJ2-2; cdr3_aa: CASSFGAGELFF
v_call: TRBV7-2; cdr3_length: 14; j_call: TRBJ2-3; cdr3_aa: CASSRLAGGPVTYF
v_call: TRBV20-1; cdr3_length: 16; j_call: TRBJ2-6; cdr3_aa: CSASAPQGGGANVLTF
v_call: TRBV7-9; cdr3_length: 14; j_call: TRBJ1-6; cdr3_aa: CASSKGQGGSPLHF
v_call: TRBV28; cdr3_length: 12; j_call: TRBJ2-7; cdr3_aa: CASWTGDYEQYF
v_call: TRBV9; cdr3_length: 16; j_call: TRBJ2-1; cdr3_aa: CASSVGGAIAGDEQFF
v_call: TRBV7-8; cdr3_length: 14; j_call: TRBJ1-2; cdr3_aa: CASSLQGVDYGYTF
v_call: TRBV20-1; cdr3_length: 15; j_call: TRBJ2-3; cdr3_aa: CSARDAGAITDTQYF
v_call: TRBV6-2/TRBV6-3; cdr3_length: 12; j_call: TRBJ2-7; cdr3_aa: CASFASSYEQYF
v_call: TRBV12-3/TRBV12-4; cdr3_length: 14; j_call: TRBJ2-1; cdr3_aa: CATTEPATANEQFF
v_call: TRBV3-1; cdr3_length: 14; j_call: TRBJ1-1; cdr3_aa: CASTRGTGNTEAFF
v_call: TRBV7-9; cdr3_length: 15; j_call: TRBJ2-5; cdr3_aa: CASSLAGRYQETQYF
v_call: TRBV15; cdr3_length: 13; j_call: TRBJ2-5; cdr3_aa: CAPAYREGVTQYF
v_call: TRBV12-3/TRBV12-4; cdr3_length: 15; j_call: TRBJ1-6; cdr3_aa: CASSFNAGVSSPLHF
v_call: TRBV7-2; cdr3_length: 14; j_call: TRBJ2-3; cdr3_aa: CASSFRGNTDTQYF
v_call: TRBV18; cdr3_length: 16; j_call: TRBJ1-5; cdr3_aa: CASSPGGHLSNQPQHF
v_call: TRBV27; cdr3_length: 16; j_call: TRBJ2-1; cdr3_aa: CASSLLVGAGYNEQFF
v_call: TRBV2; cdr3_length: 13; j_call: TRBJ1-5; cdr3_aa: CASVVGFGQPQHF
v_call: TRBV3-1; cdr3_length: 13; j_call: TRBJ1-2; cdr3_aa: CASSQQGFYGYTF
v_call: TRBV4-3; cdr3_length: 15; j_call: TRBJ2-7; cdr3_aa: CASSQDRGGTYEQYF
v_call: TRBV5-1; cdr3_length: 15; j_call: TRBJ2-1; cdr3_aa: CASSVSGKTYNEQFF
v_call: TRBV5-6; cdr3_length: 12; j_call: TRBJ2-1; cdr3_aa: CASSFLDYEQFF
v_call: TRBV3-1; cdr3_length: 12; j_call: TRBJ2-5; cdr3_aa: CASSQDHQTQYF
v_call: TRBV28; cdr3_length: 13; j_call: TRBJ2-7; cdr3_aa: CASSPTTGSEQYF
v_call: TRBV11-2; cdr3_length: 15; j_call: TRBJ2-7; cdr3_aa: CASSLGAGGPYEQYF